This entry lists 16 T cell receptor beta chains sequenced from one sample in a study of cytomegalovirus exposure and HLA in healthy donors. With 60 Vbeta and 13 Jbeta primers, the PCR was carried out. The repertoire was sequenced with immunoSEQ multiplex PCR; TCRdb's copy has only in-frame clones and lacks some. There are about 140,000 clones in the sample; approximately 80% occur only once, and approximately 1.9% lies in the top ten. Sequenced: PBMCs. These receptor sequences come from a middle-aged woman in good health and CMV-seronegative.

The chain employs TRBV6-1 and TRBJ2-1, with D perhaps matching TRBD2 (5 bases). Germline loops: CDR1 MNHNS, CDR2 SASEGT. CDR3 size: 15 residues. Trimming removed 5 bases at V and 5 bases at J, with 16 bases between. The chain's CDR3 is CASSHLDGSNNEQFF. The CDR3 nucleotides read TGTGCCAGCAGTCACCTAGATGGGAGTAACAATGAGCAGTTCTTC.

The J gene is TRBJ2-7, the V gene TRBV7-6; 10 positions match TRBD1. CDR1 and CDR2 (germline): SGHVS, FNYEAQ. After removal of 5 bases from V and 5 bases from J, the junction contained 15 bases not matched to a gene. CDR3 size: 17 residues. The CDR3 sequence is CASSPLTLDRGLDEQYF. For the CDR3, the DNA is TGTGCCAGCAGCCCACTAACTTTAGACAGGGGGCTAGACGAGCAGTACTTC.

The chain couples TRBV7-2 to TRBJ1-1, with D possibly TRBD1 on 5 matching bases. The V end was cut by 7 bases, the J end by 6 bases, with 15 bases between. The CDR3 consists of 13 residues. Germline CDR1 SGHTA, CDR2 FQGNSA. CDR3 DNA sequence: TGTGCCAGCACCCAAATTACAGGAGCTGAAGCTTTCTTT. It translates to CASTQITGAEAFF.

The count of this clone is one. This chain links TRBV2 with TRBJ1-1; the D is unclear. CDR1 SNHLY and CDR2 FYNNEI come from the germline V gene. V lost 9 bases to trimming and J lost 3 bases, with 14 bases between them. The CDR3 is made up of 13 amino acids. CDR3 in DNA: TGTGCCAGTTCCCTAGGGAGCTACACTGAAGCTTTCTTT. It translates to CASSLGSYTEAFF.

The V call is TRBV28, the J call TRBJ1-5; D gene ambiguous. This CDR3 has 12 amino acids. Germline CDR1 and CDR2: MDHEN and SYDVKM. Deletions cut 11 bases from V and 7 bases from J, with 15 bases between. The CDR3 loop reads CASHSPTQPQHF. The CDR3 nucleotides read TGTGCCTCCCATAGCCCAACCCAGCCCCAGCATTTT.

This chain uses TRBV21-1 with TRBJ1-4. TRBV21-1 is described as a pseudogene. This CDR3 has 15 residues. The DNA of the CDR3 is TGTGCCAGCAGCGGAGAGGTTGCAACTAATGAAAAACTGTTTTTT. Amino acids: CASSGEVATNEKLFF.

The chain's CDR3 is CASRTSDYKPYF. Here the CDR3 DNA reads TGTGCCAGTAGAACCTCAGACTATAAGCCGTATTTT. The chain is built from TRBV19 and TRBJ2-3, with a tentative D call TRBD2 (5 bases). There are 12 residues in the CDR3. Trimming removed 6 bases from V and 14 bases from J, with 18 bases in between. Germline V gene sequence: CDR1 LNHDA, CDR2 SQIVND (reference sequence).

This chain joins TRBV5-1 and TRBJ2-5; 13 bases line up with TRBD2. The CDR3 extends over 18 amino acids. The trim removed 0 bases at V and 2 bases at J, leaving 7 bases unmatched. Per the germline V gene, CDR1 is SGHRS and CDR2 is YFSETQ. The CDR3: CASSLAGLAGVRQETQYF. In nucleotides, the CDR3 is TGCGCCAGCAGCTTGGCCGGACTAGCGGGAGTGAGACAAGAGACCCAGTACTTC. Complete variable domain (other parts from reference TRBV5-1 and TRBJ2-5): KAGVTQTPRYLIKTRGQQVTLSCSPISGHRSVSWYQQTPGQGLQFLFEYFSETQRNKGNFPGRFSGRQFSNSRSEMNVSTLELGDSALYLCASSLAGLAGVRQETQYFGPGTRLLVL.

This rearrangement joins TRBV6-6 to TRBJ2-1; 10 bases are a match to TRBD2. The CDR3 loop spans 16 amino acids. CDR1 is MNHNY and CDR2 is SVGAGI in the germline V gene (reference sequence). Trimming cost V 2 bases and J 5 bases; bases outside gene matches: 6. CDR3 loop: CASSYQAGGRDNEQFF. The CDR3 DNA sequence: TGTGCCAGCAGTTACCAAGCGGGAGGGCGGGACAATGAGCAGTTCTTC.

This chain connects TRBV6-5 to TRBJ1-2; 7 nucleotides match TRBD1. The CDR3 has 15 residues. Trimming at V came to 5 bases and at J to 4 bases, leaving 10 bases not matched to a gene. In germline, CDR1 is MNHEY, CDR2 SVGAGI. The DNA for the CDR3 is TGTGCCAGCAGTAAGCTAGGCAGGGGGACCTATGGCTACACCTTC. This encodes CASSKLGRGTYGYTF.

The chain recombines TRBV11-1 with TRBJ2-3; tentative D call: TRBD2 (7 bases). CDR3 length: 16 amino acids. The germline V gene has CDR1 SGHAT and CDR2 FQDESV (reference sequence). The V end was cut by 3 bases, the J end by 1 base, with 14 bases between. This chain's CDR3 is CASSFPRGGGTDTQYF. The CDR3 DNA sequence: TGTGCCAGCAGCTTTCCCCGAGGGGGGGGCACAGATACGCAGTATTTT.

The chain employs TRBV4-1 and TRBJ1-1; 11 bases are a match to TRBD1. Unmatched junction bases numbered 9, after V lost 4 bases and J lost 5 bases. The length of the CDR3 is 16 residues. Germline-derived CDR1 and CDR2 are MGHRA and YSYEKL. The CDR3 protein is CASSPWGQGERTEAFF. CDR3 in DNA: TGCGCCAGCAGCCCTTGGGGACAGGGGGAAAGGACTGAAGCTTTCTTT.

The chain employs TRBV28 and TRBJ1-2; D call uncertain. Between the trimmed V and J ends, which lost 4 bases and 4 bases, there was a span of 16 bases. Germline V CDR1 and CDR2: MDHEN, SYDVKM. The length of the CDR3 is 15 residues. CDR3 DNA sequence: TGTGCCAGCAGTTATGCGGGCTACTCCAGCTATGGCTACACCTTC. Amino acid sequence: CASSYAGYSSYGYTF.

The chain employs TRBV2 and TRBJ2-1; TRBD2 matches 13 bases. This CDR3 spans 16 amino acids. V lost 5 bases to trimming and J lost 9 bases; unmatched junction nucleotides: 10. CDR1 and CDR2 (germline): SNHLY, FYNNEI. DNA of the CDR3: TGTGCCAGCAGTTACCCGGGACTAGCGGGATTGGGTGAGCAGTTCTTC. It is translated as CASSYPGLAGLGEQFF. Full variable domain (missing parts from reference TRBV2 and TRBJ2-1): EPEVTQTPSHQVTQMGQEVILRCVPISNHLYFYWYRQILGQKVEFLVSFYNNEISEKSEIFDDQFSVERPDGSNFTLKIRSTKLEDSAMYFCASSYPGLAGLGEQFFGPGTRLTVL.

The rearrangement uses TRBV5-1 and TRBJ2-7; 7 bases are shared with TRBD1. The V gene's germline CDR1 is SGHRS and CDR2 YFSETQ. The CDR3 loop spans 14 amino acids. V trimming: 3 bases; J trimming: 4 bases; junction bases outside the gene matches: 7. CDR3 residues: CASSSSRQGYEQYF. The CDR3 DNA reads as TGCGCCAGCAGCTCCTCGAGACAGGGATACGAGCAGTACTTC.

The chain carries TRBV10-3 and TRBJ2-5, with 10 nucleotides matching TRBD1. The CDR3 runs 14 residues. Germline CDR1 is ENHRY and CDR2 is SYGVKD. Losses at the gene ends were 4 bases for V and 2 bases for J; bases not matched to a gene: 1. The CDR3 region is CAISADRGQETQYF. The CDR3 coding sequence is TGTGCCATCAGTGCGGACAGGGGGCAAGAGACCCAGTACTTC.